The T cell receptor beta chain described here comes from a study of blood T cell repertoires in COVID-19. Study overall: Samples taken during acute and convalescent COVID-19 were collected in the United States, Italy and Spain. The cDNA or gDNA used as material had been derived from T cells, B-cell-depleted T cells, or PBMCs.

In germline, CDR1 is MDHEN, CDR2 SYDVKM. The germline V and J ends were trimmed by 2 bases and 0 bases, with 9 bases remaining between them. The CDR3 extends over 15 amino acids. As handled by the study authors: Reference gene primers were amplified, and this amplification served to estimate nucleated cell counts. Libraries were prepared by immunoSEQ multiplex PCR; TCRdb keeps only in-frame clonotypes and omits some of them. That table is the source of V, J and clone size, and D and trimming were worked out from the DNA. The sample consists of 110,000 or so clones, just under 90% of them appearing once.

The sample taken for sequencing was peripheral blood. This clonotype was sampled from a woman between 50 and 59 years old with acute or convalescent COVID-19. The V and J genes are TRBV28 and TRBJ2-3; no firm D call. CDR3 coding DNA: TGTGCCAGCAGTTTAGGTAGTACTAGCACAGATACGCAGTATTTT. Its translation: CASSLGSTSTDTQYF.